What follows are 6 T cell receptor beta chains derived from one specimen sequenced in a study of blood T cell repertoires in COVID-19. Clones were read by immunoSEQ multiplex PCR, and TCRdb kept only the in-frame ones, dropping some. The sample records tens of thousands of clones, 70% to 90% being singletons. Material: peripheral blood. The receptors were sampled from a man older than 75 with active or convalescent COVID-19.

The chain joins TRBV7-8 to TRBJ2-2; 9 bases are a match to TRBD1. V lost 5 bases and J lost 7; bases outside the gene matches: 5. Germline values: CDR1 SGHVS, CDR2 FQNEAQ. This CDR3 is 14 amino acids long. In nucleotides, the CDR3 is TGTGCCAGCAGCCCACACAGGGGGCGCGGGGAGCTGTTTTTT. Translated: CASSPHRGRGELFF.

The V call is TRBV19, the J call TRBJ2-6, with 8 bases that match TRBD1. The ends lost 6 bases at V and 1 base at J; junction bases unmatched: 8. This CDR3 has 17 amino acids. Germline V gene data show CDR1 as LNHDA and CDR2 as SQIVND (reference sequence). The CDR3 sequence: CASSQGQGSSGANVLTF. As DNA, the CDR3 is TGTGCCAGTAGCCAAGGACAGGGTTCGTCTGGGGCCAACGTCCTGACTTTC.

The CDR3 loop is CASSLGLASDEQFF. DNA for the CDR3: TGTGCCAGCAGCCTAGGACTAGCAAGCGATGAGCAGTTCTTC. The chain combines TRBV7-3 with TRBJ2-1; TRBD2 agrees at 8 bases. This CDR3 region has 14 residues. V dropped 5 bases and J dropped 8; count of bases not matched to a gene: 8. Germline CDR1 and CDR2: SGHTA and FQGTGA.

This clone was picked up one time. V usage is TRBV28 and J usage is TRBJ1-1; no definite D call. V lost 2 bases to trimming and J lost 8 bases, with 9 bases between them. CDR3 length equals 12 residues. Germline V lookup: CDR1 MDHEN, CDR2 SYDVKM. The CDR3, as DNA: TGTGCCAGCAGTTTAGGGCCGGAAGAAGCTTTCTTT. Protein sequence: CASSLGPEEAFF.

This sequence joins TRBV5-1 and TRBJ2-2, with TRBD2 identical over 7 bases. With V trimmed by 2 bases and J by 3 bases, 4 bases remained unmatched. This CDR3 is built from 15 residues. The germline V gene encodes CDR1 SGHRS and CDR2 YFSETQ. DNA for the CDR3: TGCGCCAGCAGCTTCGGGGGAGGGGACACCGGGGAGCTGTTTTTT. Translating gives CASSFGGGDTGELFF.

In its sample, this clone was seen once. The CDR3 DNA follows: TGTGCCAGTATGCGGGGACAGACGGGAGATACGCAGTATTTT. It yields the protein CASMRGQTGDTQYF. This sequence joins TRBV19 and TRBJ2-3, with D tentatively TRBD1 (7 bases). The germline gives CDR1 LNHDA, CDR2 SQIVND (reference sequence). V was trimmed by 7 bases and J by 5 bases, leaving 16 bases between them. The CDR3 contains 14 residues.